This T cell receptor (beta chain) appears in the sequencing data of a study of metastatic and nonmetastatic thyroid tumors. Study-wide context: Blood and tumor or nodule tissue repertoires from malignant and benign thyroid patients were compared. Study-wide findings and caveats: Relative to benign nodules, malignant thyroid tumors were reportedly characterized by significantly elevated TCR beta diversity in blood and tumor.

This clone was observed many times. What it binds is not known. The CDR3 is made up of 14 amino acids. The germline V and J ends were trimmed by 5 bases and 0 bases, with 13 bases remaining between them. Germline values: CDR1 SQVTM, CDR2 ANQGSEA. Original data processing: CDR3 was compared across clinicopathological groups, and the resulting differences were used to build a distant-metastasis classifier for papillary thyroid cancer. TCRdb reanalyzed the PCR reads with MiXCR. TCRdb, not the original authors, processed these V and J calls. The repertoire holds tens of thousands of clones, 25% to 30% seen once, with around 9.5% in the top ten. Until they underwent thyroid surgery, no patient had received any treatment.

V is TRBV29-1 and J is TRBJ2-5; D remains ambiguous. The source is a female donor with papillary thyroid cancer or a benign thyroid nodule (not recorded which). Some clones in this sample may be carry-over from other donors' samples. Material: blood. CDR3: CSVHPHGYQETQYF. Here the CDR3 DNA reads TGCAGCGTTCACCCCCATGGGTACCAAGAGACCCAGTACTTC.